Below, 8 T cell receptor beta chains from the same sample are listed, as sequenced in a study of T cells in narcolepsy. Data came from immunoSEQ multiplex PCR; TCRdb stores just in-frame clones and leaves some out. This table holds 35,000 or so clones, around 82% found once. The sequencing sample was made of CD45RA- memory CD4+ T cells from PBMCs. The source is a human donor with narcolepsy.

This clone was counted between two and nine times. This chain connects TRBV7-9 to TRBJ1-1; perhaps TRBD1 as D (5 bases). The germline CDR1 and CDR2 sequences are SEHNR and FQNEAQ (reference sequence). Deletions cut 0 bases from V and 5 bases from J, with 10 bases between. This CDR3 comprises 14 residues. The DNA for the CDR3 is TGTGCCAGCAGCTTAGCGGGCAGGGATACTGAAGCTTTCTTT. Translated: CASSLAGRDTEAFF.

Concerning this clone: An end of the junction differs from the germline gene, which may be a read error. The chain recombines TRBV4-2 with TRBJ2-5, with D possibly being TRBD1 (6 bases). Germline V CDR1 and CDR2: LGHNA, YNFKEQ. The CDR3 has 16 residues. The CDR3, as DNA: TGTGCCTGCAGCCAATACCCCACAGGGATGGGCGAGACCCAGTACTTC. Amino acid sequence: CACSQYPTGMGETQYF.

V usage is TRBV7-2 and J usage is TRBJ2-2; D ambiguous. This CDR3 region has 13 residues. V lost 2 bases and J 4 bases, leaving 5 bases between the germline ends. The germline V gene has CDR1 SGHTA and CDR2 FQGNSA. The CDR3 DNA reads as TGTGCCAGCAGCTTATCAATCACCGGGGAGCTGTTTTTT. Protein: CASSLSITGELFF.

This chain's CDR3 is CASSYSPRDHYGYTF. In nucleotides, the CDR3 is TGTGCCAGCAGTTATTCCCCCCGGGACCACTATGGCTACACCTTC. The V gene is TRBV6-5, the J gene TRBJ1-2; D possibly corresponds to TRBD1 (5 bases). CDR1 and CDR2 (germline): MNHEY, SVGAGI. V dropped 3 bases and J dropped 3 bases, with 14 bases sitting between them. The CDR3 covers 15 residues.

This sequence joins TRBV30 and TRBJ1-2; the D is unclear. The CDR3 spans 12 residues. Between the trimmed V and J ends, which lost 0 bases and 6 bases, there was a span of 8 bases. Germline-derived CDR1 and CDR2 are GTSNPN and SVGIG (reference sequence). CDR3 bases: TGTGCCTGGAGTGTAGAGGTCGATGGCTACACCTTC. Translating it yields CAWSVEVDGYTF.

This clone was counted a few times. This chain links TRBV11-2 with TRBJ2-7; the D is unclear. The CDR3 loop spans 14 amino acids. The germline V gene encodes CDR1 SGHAT and CDR2 FQNNGV. V gave up 7 bases and J gave up 6 bases, with 19 bases separating them. In nucleotides, the CDR3 is TGTGCCAGCACCGCAGAGTGGGCTCTAGGCGAGCAGTACTTC. It codes for CASTAEWALGEQYF.

The rearrangement joins TRBV5-1 to TRBJ1-1, with D tentatively TRBD1 (6 bases). Germline-derived CDR1 and CDR2 are SGHRS and YFSETQ. The CDR3 is 15 amino acids. Trimming pared 5 bases from V and 3 bases from J, leaving 17 bases between. CDR3 sequence: CASRREEGGYTEAFF. In DNA, the CDR3 is TGCGCCAGCAGGCGGGAAGAAGGGGGATACACTGAAGCTTTCTTT.

The chain recombines TRBV7-2 with TRBJ1-6; 7 nucleotides match TRBD1. CDR1 SGHTA and CDR2 FQGNSA come from the germline V gene. V trimming: 1 base; J trimming: 9 bases; junction bases outside the gene matches: 3. The CDR3 totals 14 residues. CDR3 sequence (DNA): TGTGCCAGCAGCTTAGGAGGGGGCGGTTCACCCCTCCACTTT. Amino acids: CASSLGGGGSPLHF.